Listed below are T cell receptor beta chains from one sample, sequenced in a study of blood T cell repertoires in COVID-19. Only in-frame clones appear in the TCRdb table, and some are missing; sequencing was by immunoSEQ multiplex PCR. The sample yields hundreds of thousands of clones, under 90% seen once. The specimen sequenced was peripheral blood. The receptors derive from a man older than 75 with acute or convalescent COVID-19. Both conserved end residues are part of each CDR3.

v_call: TRBV4-1
j_call: TRBJ1-1
cdr3_aa: CASSQDFRAPFEAFF

v_call: TRBV7-3
j_call: TRBJ2-2
cdr3_aa: CASSLTPTSGRQGELFF

v_call: TRBV29-1
j_call: TRBJ2-3
cdr3_aa: CSVAGTGLTDTQYF

v_call: TRBV24-1
j_call: TRBJ1-5
cdr3_aa: CATSDFTGDSNQPQHF

v_call: TRBV27
j_call: TRBJ2-1
cdr3_aa: CASKIGNFNNEQFF

v_call: TRBV29-1
j_call: TRBJ2-7
cdr3_aa: CSVANSGYEQYF

v_call: TRBV6-6
j_call: TRBJ2-1
cdr3_aa: CASSYGTYNEQFF

v_call: TRBV7-2
j_call: TRBJ2-4
cdr3_aa: CASSPLVAGSPLAKNIQYF

v_call: TRBV4-1
j_call: TRBJ2-1
cdr3_aa: CASSQVGTGVSEQFF

v_call: TRBV30
j_call: TRBJ2-3
cdr3_aa: CAWSLTSSDTQYF

v_call: TRBV6-5
j_call: TRBJ1-2
cdr3_aa: CASSFHRGAVYGYTF

v_call: TRBV28
j_call: TRBJ1-1
cdr3_aa: CASSFSGINTEAFF

v_call: TRBV7-9
j_call: TRBJ2-3
cdr3_aa: CASSTSSGSWDTQYF

v_call: TRBV28
j_call: TRBJ2-1
cdr3_aa: CASSLSSAGGTYNEQFF

v_call: TRBV7-2
j_call: TRBJ2-5
cdr3_aa: CASSFGGPETQYF

v_call: TRBV4-1
j_call: TRBJ2-1
cdr3_aa: CASSRETSGRGYNEQFF

v_call: TRBV9
j_call: TRBJ1-2
cdr3_aa: CASSARVNYGYTF

v_call: TRBV5-6
j_call: TRBJ1-4
cdr3_aa: CASSLRTGATNEKLFF

v_call: TRBV7-2
j_call: TRBJ1-4
cdr3_aa: CASSLEEVGTTNEKLFF

v_call: TRBV28
j_call: TRBJ2-3
cdr3_aa: CASSDGSQTSGSLGGDTQYF

v_call: TRBV14
j_call: TRBJ2-1
cdr3_aa: CASSLQPGSYNEQFF

v_call: TRBV9
j_call: TRBJ2-1
cdr3_aa: CASSLMGGYNEQFF

v_call: TRBV15
j_call: TRBJ1-5
cdr3_aa: CATSTTDRGVHQPQHF

v_call: TRBV20-1
j_call: TRBJ2-1
cdr3_aa: CSANRGNEQFF

v_call: TRBV3-1/TRBV3-2
j_call: TRBJ2-1
cdr3_aa: CASSQTTVQFF

v_call: TRBV6-5
j_call: TRBJ2-1
cdr3_aa: CASRLDRSSYNEQFF

v_call: TRBV19
j_call: TRBJ1-4
cdr3_aa: CASSRQGAWGSNEKLFF

v_call: TRBV6-5
j_call: TRBJ2-2
cdr3_aa: CASRKPGTNSGELFF

v_call: TRBV4-3
j_call: TRBJ2-3
cdr3_aa: CASSQQTSGNTQYF

v_call: TRBV5-1
j_call: TRBJ2-1
cdr3_aa: CASSHTSENYNEQFF

v_call: TRBV29-1
j_call: TRBJ2-7
cdr3_aa: CSVTRQGSVSYEQYF

v_call: TRBV20-1
j_call: TRBJ1-2
cdr3_aa: CSARTAHGYTF

v_call: TRBV2
j_call: TRBJ2-1
cdr3_aa: CASSIIAGVNEQFF

v_call: TRBV11-1
j_call: TRBJ1-3
cdr3_aa: CASSLARGLSYSGNTIYF

v_call: TRBV19
j_call: TRBJ2-3
cdr3_aa: CASSIGGLAGSTDTQYF

v_call: TRBV11-3
j_call: TRBJ2-3
cdr3_aa: CASSSGGSTDTQYF

v_call: TRBV6-1
j_call: TRBJ2-3
cdr3_aa: CASSGVEREGRDTQYF

v_call: TRBV19
j_call: TRBJ2-5
cdr3_aa: CASSIGAGQSETQYF

v_call: TRBV6-1
j_call: TRBJ2-1
cdr3_aa: CASSDWSGRAYNEQFF

v_call: TRBV7-3
j_call: TRBJ2-2
cdr3_aa: CASSYGQGNTGELFF

v_call: TRBV13
j_call: TRBJ2-3
cdr3_aa: CASSLPGPAGPDTQYF

v_call: TRBV19
j_call: TRBJ2-1
cdr3_aa: CASSSSQIYNEQFF